The 4 T cell receptor beta chains in this list originate from one sample, sequenced in a study of blood T cell repertoires in COVID-19. Clones were read by immunoSEQ multiplex PCR, and TCRdb kept only the in-frame ones, dropping some. The sample lists under 150,000 clones, roughly 81% occurring once. Sequencing input: peripheral blood. The receptors stem from a middle-aged man with acute or convalescent COVID-19.

The chain joins TRBV7-2 to TRBJ2-7; D is uncertain. The germline V and J ends were trimmed by 1 base and 6 bases, with 7 bases remaining between them. CDR3 length equals 12 residues. CDR1 SGHTA and CDR2 FQGNSA come from the germline V gene. The CDR3: CASSLGRVEQYF. In DNA form, the CDR3 reads TGTGCCAGCAGCTTAGGTAGAGTCGAGCAGTACTTC.

This chain links TRBV7-9 with TRBJ2-2; D might be TRBD1 (6 bases). Trimming cost V 6 bases and J 2 bases, with 13 bases left between them. The CDR3 loop spans 15 amino acids. Germline CDR1 is SEHNR and CDR2 is FQNEAQ (reference sequence). In nucleotides, the CDR3 is TGTGCCAGCAGACACGACAGGTCCAACACCGGGGAGCTGTTTTTT. Protein product: CASRHDRSNTGELFF. Looking up the rest from reference TRBV7-9 and TRBJ2-2 gives the full variable domain: DTGVSQNPRHKITKRGQNVTFRCDPISEHNRLYWYRQTLGQGPEFLTYFQNEAQLEKSRLLSDRFSAERPKGSFSTLEIQRTEQGDSAMYLCASRHDRSNTGELFFGEGSRLTVL.

This clone has just a few counts. This chain uses TRBV10-3 with TRBJ2-3; TRBD2 aligns across 7 bases. V trimming: 4 bases; J trimming: 3 bases; junction bases outside the gene matches: 4. Germline CDR1 ENHRY, CDR2 SYGVKD. This CDR3 spans 14 amino acids. The CDR3 nucleotides are TGTGCCATCAGTGCACTAGCGACGACAGATACGCAGTATTTT. Translation gives CAISALATTDTQYF.

This chain connects TRBV5-6 to TRBJ2-1; TRBD1 aligns across 11 bases. Trimming took 3 bases from V and 12 from J; bases not matched to a gene: 8. Germline assignment: CDR1 SGHDT and CDR2 YYEEEE. CDR3 length: 14 amino acids. The CDR3 region is CASSSGQGAGVQFF. CDR3 nucleotides: TGTGCCAGCAGCTCTGGACAGGGGGCGGGTGTGCAGTTCTTC.